A selection of T cell receptor beta chains follows, all from one sample in a study of blood T cell repertoires in COVID-19. Clones were read by immunoSEQ multiplex PCR, and TCRdb kept only the in-frame ones, dropping some. The sample lists some 14,000 clones, about four fifths occurring once. The specimen was peripheral blood. These receptors all stem from a human donor in a cohort sampled during active COVID-19. Each CDR3 is given with its conserved first and last residue. The D gene is left open where the match is weak. Clone size, where shown, is once, few, many, or a class for clones that have expanded.

few,.,TRBV4-1,TRBJ1-1,TGCGCCAGCAGCCAAGTCCAGGGGTACAACACTGAAGCTTTCTTT,CASSQVQGYNTEAFF
.,TRBD2,TRBV3-1/TRBV3-2,TRBJ2-7,TGTGCCAGCAGCCAAGATCTGACTAGCGGGAGCCAGCAGTACTTC,CASSQDLTSGSQQYF
.,TRBD1,TRBV3-1/TRBV3-2,TRBJ1-2,TGTGCCAGCAGCAGGGACAGGGAAGGCGGCTACACCTTC,CASSRDREGGYTF
once,.,TRBV10-1,TRBJ1-3,TGCGCCAGCAGTGAGTCACGCAGGGCCCACTCTGGAAACACCATATATTTT,CASSESRRAHSGNTIYF
.,TRBD2,TRBV6-2/TRBV6-3,TRBJ2-6,TGTGCCAGCAGTTACGCCGGACTAGCTGGGGCCAACGTCCTGACTTTC,CASSYAGLAGANVLTF
.,TRBD1,TRBV25-1,TRBJ1-4,TGTGCCGGGTTGGACAGGGGCGTAGGTAATGAAAAACTGTTTTTT,CAGLDRGVGNEKLFF
.,.,TRBV18,TRBJ2-5,TGTGCCAGCTCGACTCAAGAGACCCAGTACTTC,CASSTQETQYF
.,TRBD2,TRBV9,TRBJ2-3,TGTGCCAGCAGCGTAGACAGCGGGGGTAACACAGATACGCAGTATTTT,CASSVDSGGNTDTQYF
.,.,TRBV4-1,TRBJ1-3,TGCGCCAGCAGCCAAGATGAGGGGACTACCATATATTTT,CASSQDEGTTIYF
.,TRBD1,TRBV6-5,TRBJ2-7,TGTGCCAGCAAGGGACAGGGGACCTACGAGCAGTACTTC,CASKGQGTYEQYF
.,.,TRBV3-1/TRBV3-2,TRBJ2-3,TGTGCCCCGCTAGTCAAATTGCCGGGCGGGGACACAGATACGCAGTATTTT,CAPLVKLPGGDTDTQYF
.,TRBD2,TRBV19,TRBJ2-3,TGTGCCAGTAGTATATCCCCCACGACTAGCGGGGGTAGCACAGATACGCAGTATTTT,CASSISPTTSGGSTDTQYF
.,.,TRBV11-2,TRBJ2-3,TGTGCCAGCAGCTATCCAGTCAGCGGAGATGGGACAGATACGCAGTATTTT,CASSYPVSGDGTDTQYF
.,.,TRBV5-6,TRBJ1-2,TGTGCCAGCAACCCAAGGACTGATTATGGCTACACCTTC,CASNPRTDYGYTF
.,TRBD1,TRBV4-3,TRBJ1-1,TGCGCCAGCAGCCACGGACAGGGAGACGCTTTCTTT,CASSHGQGDAFF
.,.,TRBV6-5,TRBJ1-5,TGTGCCAGCAGCCAGATACAGGGACAGCCCCAGCATTTT,CASSQIQGQPQHF
.,.,TRBV3-1/TRBV3-2,TRBJ1-6,TGTGCCAGCAGCCAAGCTGCGGTAGTTGTAACTGACAGTTATGGCTCACCCCTCCACTTT,CASSQAAVVVTDSYGSPLHF
once,.,TRBV15,TRBJ1-4,TGTGCCACCAGCAGAGGGGACGGGGGTGAAAAACTGTTTTTT,CATSRGDGGEKLFF
.,.,TRBV5-6,TRBJ2-7,TGTGCCAGCAGCCCTACTCGGACGGGGAACGAGCAGTACTTC,CASSPTRTGNEQYF
.,.,TRBV9,TRBJ2-7,TGTGCCAGCAGCGTAGATTCAGGTGCCTACGAGCAGTACTTC,CASSVDSGAYEQYF
.,TRBD1,TRBV11-2,TRBJ2-5,TGTGCCAGCGGTGAAGGACAGGGGGCATGGGAGACCCAGTACTTC,CASGEGQGAWETQYF
.,.,TRBV28,TRBJ2-7,TGTGCCAGCGAACTAGGAAACGCCCACGAGCAGTACTTC,CASELGNAHEQYF
once,.,TRBV7-8,TRBJ2-7,TGTGCCAGCAGCGCCAGAAGGAGCTCCTACGAGCAGTACTTC,CASSARRSSYEQYF
.,.,TRBV9,TRBJ1-4,TGTGCCAGCAGCGTCGGGGGACGAGTGAATGAAAAACTGTTTTTT,CASSVGGRVNEKLFF
once,TRBD2,TRBV3-1/TRBV3-2,TRBJ2-3,TGTGCCAGCAGGGGAACTAGCGGGAGGGTATCTAGCACAGATACGCAGTATTTT,CASRGTSGRVSSTDTQYF
.,.,TRBV7-9,TRBJ2-1,TGTGCCAGCAGCTTAGCGCAGGGAGGCAATGAGCAGTTCTTC,CASSLAQGGNEQFF
few,TRBD2,TRBV9,TRBJ2-7,TGTGCCAGCAGCCCTCGGACTAGCGGCTCCTACGAGCAGTACTTC,CASSPRTSGSYEQYF
.,TRBD1,TRBV10-3,TRBJ1-2,TGTGCCATCAGTGGCGGGACAGGGAATCACTATGGCTACACCTTC,CAISGGTGNHYGYTF
.,TRBD2,TRBV7-2,TRBJ2-7,TGTGCCAGCAGCCTTTCTAGCGGGGGGTTTGTATACGAGCAGTACTTC,CASSLSSGGFVYEQYF
.,.,TRBV18,TRBJ1-5,TGTGCCAGCTCACCATGGGAGGATAATCAGCCCCAGCATTTT,CASSPWEDNQPQHF
few,.,TRBV5-6,TRBJ1-1,TGTGCCAGCAGCTTAGCCGCGATCGGGGAAGCTTTCTTT,CASSLAAIGEAFF
.,TRBD1,TRBV6-1,TRBJ2-2,TGTGCCAGCAGTGTACTGGGACAGCTGAACACCGGGGAGCTGTTTTTT,CASSVLGQLNTGELFF
.,TRBD1,TRBV7-9,TRBJ2-1,TGTGCCAGCAGCTTAAAAGACAGGGGGTCCAATGAGCAGTTCTTC,CASSLKDRGSNEQFF
.,TRBD2,TRBV20-1,TRBJ2-1,TGCAGTGCTAGTATGCTAGCGGGAGCTTACAATGAGCAGTTCTTC,CSASMLAGAYNEQFF
.,.,TRBV14,TRBJ1-6,TGTGCCAGCAGCCAAGTGGGCAGGGGAAAGGATTCACCCCTCCACTTT,CASSQVGRGKDSPLHF
.,TRBD1,TRBV19,TRBJ1-5,TGTGCCAGTAGTATTTGGACAGGGGGAGGTCAGCCCCAGCATTTT,CASSIWTGGGQPQHF
.,.,TRBV7-9,TRBJ1-2,TGTGCCAGCAGCCCCGCTAACTATGGCTACACCTTC,CASSPANYGYTF
.,.,TRBV7-2,TRBJ2-1,TGTGCCAGCAGCTTTTGGGCGAGAGCGCAAGGGGATGAGCAGTTCTTC,CASSFWARAQGDEQFF
few,.,TRBV27,TRBJ2-3,TGTGCCAGCAGCCCGGGGGTTACGCAGTATTTT,CASSPGVTQYF
.,TRBD2,TRBV2,TRBJ2-1,TGTGCCAGCAGCACAATGGGACTAGAGGGTTACAATGAGCAGTTCTTC,CASSTMGLEGYNEQFF
.,.,TRBV21-1,TRBJ1-3,TGTGCCAGCAGCACAAAGCCAACAGGGAGCTCTGGAAACACCATATATTTT,CASSTKPTGSSGNTIYF
.,TRBD1,TRBV3-1/TRBV3-2,TRBJ2-7,TGTGCCAGCAGCCAAACCGCAGGGGGCTACGAGCAGTACTTC,CASSQTAGGYEQYF
.,TRBD2,TRBV7-2,TRBJ2-1,TGTGCCAGCAGCTCGCCGACTAGCGGACCTTACAATGAGCAGTTCTTC,CASSSPTSGPYNEQFF
once,.,TRBV5-1,TRBJ2-7,TGCGCCAGCAGCGTCGTCAGGGGTAACTACGAGCAGTACTTC,CASSVVRGNYEQYF
.,TRBD1,TRBV7-9,TRBJ2-2,TGTGCCAGCAGCACCCGGACAGGGGGCACCGGGGAGCTGTTTTTT,CASSTRTGGTGELFF
.,.,TRBV4-3,TRBJ2-7,TGCGCCAGCAGCCAAGGGGGACTGGGCTACGAGCAGTACTTC,CASSQGGLGYEQYF
.,.,TRBV30,TRBJ2-7,TGTGCCTGGAATAGGCGGACAGTCAGGCCCTACGAGCAGTACTTC,CAWNRRTVRPYEQYF
.,TRBD1,TRBV4-3,TRBJ2-7,TGCGCCAGCAGCTCAAGTTGGCAGGGGGCGGGTGAGCAGTACTTC,CASSSSWQGAGEQYF
once,TRBD2,TRBV5-6,TRBJ2-5,TGTGCCAGCAGCCCGACTAGCGGGAGTATCCGAGAGACCCAGTACTTC,CASSPTSGSIRETQYF
.,TRBD2,TRBV19,TRBJ2-1,TGTGCCAGTAGTAGGGGAGAGCGGGGGGGCGGCAATGAGCAGTTCTTC,CASSRGERGGGNEQFF
once,TRBD2,TRBV9,TRBJ2-1,TGTGCCAGCAGCGGACTAGCGGAGAACAATGAGCAGTTCTTC,CASSGLAENNEQFF
once,TRBD1,TRBV5-1,TRBJ2-7,TGCGCCAGCAGCATTGGACAGGGAACTCATTTGCAGTACTTC,CASSIGQGTHLQYF
.,TRBD2,TRBV6-2/TRBV6-3,TRBJ2-7,TGTGCCAGCAGTTCACTCGGGACTAGTTCCCACGAGCAGTACTTC,CASSSLGTSSHEQYF
.,TRBD1,TRBV28,TRBJ1-2,TGTGCCAGCGCACTCCCAGGGGGCAGCTATGGCTACACCTTC,CASALPGGSYGYTF
.,TRBD1,TRBV4-3,TRBJ2-7,TGCGCCAGCAGCCAAACGGGACAGGGGGCGGACGAGCAGTACTTC,CASSQTGQGADEQYF
.,.,TRBV6-2/TRBV6-3,TRBJ2-7,TGTGCCAGCAGTTATATTCCGCAGGGGGGTAACGAGCAGTACTTC,CASSYIPQGGNEQYF
.,.,TRBV7-2,TRBJ1-6,TGTGCCAGCAGCACCCACAGGGACTCACCCCTCCACTTT,CASSTHRDSPLHF
.,TRBD1,TRBV18,TRBJ1-4,TGTGCCAGCTCACCACAACTAATGGACAGGGGGCAGGGCGCTAATGAAAAACTGTTTTTT,CASSPQLMDRGQGANEKLFF
.,TRBD1,TRBV5-1,TRBJ2-7,TGCGCCAGCAGTTGGGGACAGGGGGACGAGCAGTACTTC,CASSWGQGDEQYF
.,TRBD2,TRBV5-5,TRBJ2-1,TGTGCCAGCACCTTAAGCGGGGGAGACGACTACAATGAGCAGTTCTTC,CASTLSGGDDYNEQFF